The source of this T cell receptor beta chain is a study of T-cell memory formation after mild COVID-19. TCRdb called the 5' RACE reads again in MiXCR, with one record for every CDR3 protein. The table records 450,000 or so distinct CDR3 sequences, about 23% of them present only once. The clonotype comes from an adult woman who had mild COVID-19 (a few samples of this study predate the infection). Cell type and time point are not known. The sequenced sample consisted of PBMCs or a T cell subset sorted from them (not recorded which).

CDR3 region: CAWSEDRVGYGYTF. CDR3 DNA: TGTGCCTGGAGTGAAGACAGGGTGGGTTATGGCTACACCTTC. The chain has TRBV30 and TRBJ1-2, with TRBD1 matching 7 bases. V lost 1 base to trimming and J lost 5 bases; unmatched junction nucleotides: 7. This CDR3 spans 14 amino acids. Germline CDR1 and CDR2: GTSNPN and SVGIG (reference sequence). Full variable domain (remainder filled in from reference TRBV30 and TRBJ1-2): SQTIHQWPATLVQPVGSPLSLECTVEGTSNPNLYWYRQAAGRGLQLLFYSVGIGQISSEVPQNLSASRPQDRQFILSSKKLLLSDSGFYLCAWSEDRVGYGYTFGSGTRLTVV.